The present T cell receptor beta chain was sequenced within a study of OX40 agonist ivuxolimab in advanced cancers. Sequencing was performed with immunoSEQ multiplex PCR; in TCRdb, only in-frame clones are kept and a portion is missing. The data show 6,500 to 8,000 clones, about 88% seen once. The CDR3 has 14 residues. Trimming cost V 4 bases and J 8 bases, with 15 bases left between them. Germline-derived CDR1 and CDR2 are WNHNN and SYGVQD (reference sequence). This clone was observed once. The V call is TRBV10-1, the J call TRBJ2-1; D unresolved. The source is an adult with an advanced solid tumor such as melanoma, head and neck, liver or kidney cancer. Specimen: CD4+ or CD8+ T cells sorted from blood, collected in a trial of the OX40 agonist ivuxolimab. CDR3: CASSGGSVPYEQFF. CDR3 nucleotide sequence: TGCGCCAGCAGTGGTGGGTCAGTTCCCTATGAGCAGTTCTTC.